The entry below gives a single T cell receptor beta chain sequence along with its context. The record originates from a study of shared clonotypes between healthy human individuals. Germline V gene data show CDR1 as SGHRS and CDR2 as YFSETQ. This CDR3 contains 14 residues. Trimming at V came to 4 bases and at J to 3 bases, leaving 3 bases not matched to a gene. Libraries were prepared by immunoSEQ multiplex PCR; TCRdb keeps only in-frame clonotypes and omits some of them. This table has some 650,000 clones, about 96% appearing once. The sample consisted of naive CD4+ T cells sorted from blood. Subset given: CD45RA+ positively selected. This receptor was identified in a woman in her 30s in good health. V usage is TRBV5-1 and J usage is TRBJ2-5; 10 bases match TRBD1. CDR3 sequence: CASSRGTGEETQYF. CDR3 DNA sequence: TGCGCCAGCAGCCGAGGGACAGGGGAAGAGACCCAGTACTTC.